The 8 T cell receptor beta chains below were found in one sample sequenced in a study of blood T cell repertoires in COVID-19. Clones were read by immunoSEQ multiplex PCR, and TCRdb kept only the in-frame ones, dropping some. The data hold about 100,000 clones, with approximately 80% observed a single time. Sequenced input: peripheral blood. The receptors stem from a man between 45 and 60 years old with active or convalescent COVID-19.

The sample holds one count of this clone. CDR3: CASSPQQVGGNTIYF. The CDR3 DNA is TGTGCCAGCAGCCCCCAGCAGGTCGGTGGAAACACCATATATTTT. The chain joins TRBV7-8 to TRBJ1-3, with D uncertain. CDR1 and CDR2 from the germline V gene are SGHVS and FQNEAQ. V lost 5 bases and J lost 3, with 14 bases in between. This CDR3 has 15 residues.

This clone was counted ten times or more. At one of its ends the junction is not consistent with the germline gene, which may arise from a read error. The chain joins TRBV2 to TRBJ2-7; D may be TRBD1 (6 bases). The length of the CDR3 is 13 residues. Looked up from germline, CDR1 is SNHLY and CDR2 is FYNNEI. CDR3 DNA sequence: TGTGCCAGCAGTGCTAACGAAGGGGGTATTATAAACTTC. Its protein product is CASSANEGGIINF.

The chain links TRBV19 to TRBJ1-2; 9 positions agree with TRBD1. This CDR3 has 15 amino acids. Losses at the gene ends were 6 bases for V and 3 bases for J; bases not matched to a gene: 8. The germline V gene encodes CDR1 LNHDA and CDR2 SQIVND (reference sequence). The CDR3 region is CASRSNRGLHYGYTF. Here the CDR3 DNA reads TGTGCCAGTAGATCCAACAGGGGGCTCCACTATGGCTACACCTTC.

This sequence joins TRBV5-4 and TRBJ2-7; D is perhaps TRBD1 (6 bases). V was cut by 5 bases and J by 4 bases, with 16 bases left in between. The CDR3 runs 14 residues. From germline, CDR1 is SGHNT and CDR2 YYREEE (reference sequence). CDR3 amino acids: CASSRGILPYEQYF. CDR3 sequence (DNA): TGTGCCAGCAGTAGGGGGATACTTCCGTACGAGCAGTACTTC.

The sample holds a few counts of this clone. This chain connects TRBV7-2 to TRBJ2-1; D may be TRBD2 (6 bases). The germline CDR1 and CDR2 sequences are SGHTA and FQGNSA. This CDR3 has 11 residues. Between the trimmed V and J ends, which lost 5 bases and 12 bases, there was a span of 11 bases. In DNA, the CDR3 is TGTGCCAGCAGCCCTGGGGGGTTGCAGTTCTTC. Translating gives CASSPGGLQFF.

The CDR3 sequence is CASTEPGNTEAFF. The DNA of the CDR3 is TGTGCCAGCACCGAACCCGGGAACACTGAAGCTTTCTTT. The rearrangement uses TRBV28 and TRBJ1-1; D is ambiguous. In germline, CDR1 is MDHEN, CDR2 SYDVKM. Trimming pared 7 bases from V and 1 base from J, leaving 10 bases between. The CDR3 has 13 residues.

The rearrangement uses TRBV9 and TRBJ2-3; D might be TRBD2 (6 bases). V gave up 3 bases and J gave up 3 bases, with 11 bases separating them. This CDR3 contains 14 residues. CDR1 SGDLS and CDR2 YYNGEE come from the germline V gene. Here the CDR3 reads CASSGYGSTDTQYF. CDR3 DNA: TGTGCCAGCAGCGGGTACGGGAGTACAGATACGCAGTATTTT.

This chain links TRBV5-6 with TRBJ2-2; D might be TRBD1 (5 bases). Germline CDR1 SGHDT, CDR2 YYEEEE. This CDR3 has 15 amino acids. Trimming left V 0 bases short and J 3 bases short, with 9 bases between. CDR3 in DNA: TGTGCCAGCAGCTTGGCAGGGTTCGACACCGGGGAGCTGTTTTTT. Translated: CASSLAGFDTGELFF.